One sample yielded the 6 T cell receptor beta chains listed below, sequenced in a study of shared clonotypes between healthy human individuals. Clones were sequenced by immunoSEQ multiplex PCR, and TCRdb holds only the in-frame ones, with some missing. The repertoire holds some 240,000 clones, with over 50% as singletons. Material for sequencing was memory CD4+ T cells sorted from blood. Subset here: CD45RA-negative fraction. The receptors come from a man between 25 and 39 years old in good health.

The genes are TRBV25-1 and TRBJ2-1, with 7 bases aligning to TRBD2. CDR3 length: 16 residues. V gave up 4 bases and J gave up 8 bases; unmatched junction bases: 14. Germline CDR1 is MGHDK and CDR2 is SYGVNS. The CDR3 here is CASSGGMGGRVHEQFF. CDR3 coding DNA: TGTGCCAGCAGTGGGGGAATGGGCGGGAGAGTGCATGAGCAGTTCTTC. The complete variable domain, with remaining parts taken from reference TRBV25-1 and TRBJ2-1, reads EADIYQTPRYLVIGTGKKITLECSQTMGHDKMYWYQQDPGMELHLIHYSYGVNSTEKGDLSSESTVSRIRTEHFPLTLESARPSHTSQYLCASSGGMGGRVHEQFFGPGTRLTVL.

The V gene is TRBV18, the J gene TRBJ2-2; either TRBD1 or TRBD2 may fit D (6 bases each). Germline CDR1 reads KGHSH; CDR2 reads LQKENI. V shed 3 bases and J shed 4 bases, with 18 bases lying between them. The CDR3 length is 17 residues. Written as DNA, the CDR3 is TGTGCCAGCTCACCCCGGGAATTACAGGGAGGCACCGGGGAGCTGTTTTTT. Translation gives CASSPRELQGGTGELFF.

The chain links TRBV7-3 to TRBJ2-7, with 7 bases matching TRBD2. With 5 bases clipped from V and 4 bases from J, the junction kept 23 bases outside the gene matches. CDR1 is SGHTA, CDR2 FQGTGA, per germline. This CDR3 has 19 amino acids. CDR3 residues: CASSPTPGLDAPNRYEQYF. CDR3 coding DNA: TGTGCCAGCAGCCCAACCCCCGGACTAGATGCTCCGAATAGATACGAGCAGTACTTC. The variable domain in full, with the rest retrieved from reference TRBV7-3 and TRBJ2-7, is GAGVSQTPSNKVTEKGKYVELRCDPISGHTALYWYRQSLGQGPEFLIYFQGTGAADDSGLPNDRFFAVRPEGSVSTLKIQRTERGDSAVYLCASSPTPGLDAPNRYEQYFGPGTRLTVT.

This clone was counted only a few times. V gene TRBV5-4 combines with J gene TRBJ2-1; 9 bases are a match to TRBD2. Trimming cost V 3 bases and J 2 bases; bases outside gene matches: 6. The CDR3 has 16 amino acids. Germline CDR1 reads SGHNT; CDR2 reads YYREEE (reference sequence). The DNA of the CDR3 is TGTGCCAGCAGCTCAAGGACTAGCGCCACCTACAATGAGCAGTTCTTC. It translates to CASSSRTSATYNEQFF.

V is TRBV5-1 and J is TRBJ2-7; D is unresolved. The CDR3 is 12 residues long. V gave up 0 bases and J gave up 6 bases, with 7 bases separating them. Germline lookup yields CDR1 SGHRS and CDR2 YFSETQ. CDR3 nucleotides: TGCGCCAGCAGCTTGGACGGTGCCGAGCAGTACTTC. Translation: CASSLDGAEQYF.

The V and J genes are TRBV7-9 and TRBJ2-1, with 11 bases lining up with TRBD2. The CDR3 is 15 residues long. Looked up from germline, CDR1 is SEHNR and CDR2 is FQNEAQ (reference sequence). After removal of 4 bases from V and 9 bases from J, the junction contained 8 bases not matched to a gene. CDR3 sequence reads: CASSSLAGVRVEQFF. The CDR3 DNA reads as TGTGCCAGCAGCTCACTAGCGGGAGTTAGGGTTGAGCAGTTCTTC.